Described below is a single T cell receptor beta chain sequence and its context. One end of the junction does not line up with germline, which may come from a read error. This specimen belongs to a study of molecular identifiers for immune sequencing clone quantification. The CDR3 loop spans 13 amino acids. With listed TCR primers and previously described methods, bulk TCR libraries were prepared. TCRdb reprocessed the PCR reads via MiXCR and lists one record per CDR3 protein. Among about 640,000 distinct CDR3 sequences, just under 20% were seen once, and the ten largest hold roughly 0.9%. Sequencing used naive CD8+ T cells from blood, with Jurkat cell RNA spiked in. The subset was: FACS-sorted CD8+CD4-CCR7+CD45RA+ naive T cells. This TCR was recovered from a human donor in good health. Some libraries in this study had Jurkat cell RNA spiked in. J is TRBJ2-7 and V is TRBV12-3 or TRBV12-4; 7 bases map to TRBD1. CDR3 DNA: TGTGCCAGCAGTCCCACAGGGGCCGGCGAGCAGCACTTC. It yields the protein CASSPTGAGEQHF.